This T cell receptor beta chain was sequenced during a study of Ad26.COV2.S vaccination and SARS-CoV-2 variants. Study overall: Intramuscularly, Ad26.COV2.S was given either once or twice, 56 days apart. Findings of the study overall: Considerable breadth of spike-specific CD8+ and CD4+ T cell responses has reportedly been documented following vaccination. In TCR breadth and depth analyses, total T cell responses may have been underestimated.

Regarding this clone: Its antigen remains unidentified.

Libraries were prepared by immunoSEQ multiplex PCR; TCRdb keeps only in-frame clonotypes and omits some of them. The sample has about 280,000 clones; over 75% are singletons. Trimming removed 5 bases from V and 1 base from J; junction bases left unmatched: 10. The germline CDR1 and CDR2 sequences are SGHTA and FQGNSA. There are 18 residues in the CDR3. Treatment defined: 15 to 20 received Ad26.COV2.S at low or high dose, single or two shots; about 5 received placebo; per-sample allocation not given. Sampling occurred on day 63 after the first vaccine or placebo injection. This specimen consisted of peripheral blood, obtained in a trial of Ad26.COV2.S vaccine versus placebo. V usage is TRBV7-2 and J usage is TRBJ2-1, with 11 nucleotides matching TRBD2. The TCR comes from a person aged 18-65 years who received the Ad26.COV2.S COVID-19 vaccine or a placebo. In DNA, the CDR3 is TGTGCCAGCAGCCCGGGAGCTATAGCGGGGGGGTCCTACAATGAGCAGTTCTTC. This gives the protein CASSPGAIAGGSYNEQFF. Supplemented by reference TRBV7-2 and TRBJ2-1, the full variable domain reads GAGVSQSPSNKVTEKGKDVELRCDPISGHTALYWYRQSLGQGLEFLIYFQGNSAPDKSGLPSDRFSAERTGGSVSTLTIQRTQQEDSAVYLCASSPGAIAGGSYNEQFFGPGTRLTVL.